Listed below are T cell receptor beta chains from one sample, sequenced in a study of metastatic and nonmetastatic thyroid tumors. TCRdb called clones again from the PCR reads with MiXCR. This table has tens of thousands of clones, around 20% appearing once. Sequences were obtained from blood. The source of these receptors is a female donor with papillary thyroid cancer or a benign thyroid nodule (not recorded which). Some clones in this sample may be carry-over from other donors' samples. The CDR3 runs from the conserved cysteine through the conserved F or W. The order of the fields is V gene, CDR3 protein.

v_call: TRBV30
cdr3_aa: CAWSFSFTSTDTQYF

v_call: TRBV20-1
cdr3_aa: CSARDRGAGSYGYTF

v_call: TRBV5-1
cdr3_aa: CASLDSLWEQYF

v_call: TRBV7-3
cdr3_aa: CASSLNPGQGWNTGELFF

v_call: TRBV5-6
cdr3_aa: CASSSTGEHEQYF

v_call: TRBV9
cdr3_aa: CASSVARNYGYTF

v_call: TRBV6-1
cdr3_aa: CASTYRGQLNTEAFF

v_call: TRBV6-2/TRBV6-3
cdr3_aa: CASSLLGPSSTDTQYF

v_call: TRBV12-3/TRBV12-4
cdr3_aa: CASSLCEYSYEQYF

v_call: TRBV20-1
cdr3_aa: CSAGLTSGRNTGELFF

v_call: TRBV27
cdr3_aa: CAGLAGGPNTWELFF

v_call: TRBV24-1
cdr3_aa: CATSDPGAYEQYF

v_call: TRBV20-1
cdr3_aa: CSAVSGNTEAFF

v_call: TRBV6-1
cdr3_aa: CASSDISGAYNEQFF

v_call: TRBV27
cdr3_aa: CASMYSGPPNNEQFF

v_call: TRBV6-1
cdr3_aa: CASSETSGGAGELFF

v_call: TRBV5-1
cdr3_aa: CASSLAHQGASYNEQFF

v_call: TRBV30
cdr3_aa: CAWSTGTGDEKLFF

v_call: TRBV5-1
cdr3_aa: CASIGVTGGYQETQYF

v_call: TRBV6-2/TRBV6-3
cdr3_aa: CASRGAAGELFF

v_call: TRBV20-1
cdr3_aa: CSARTGATGTGNTEAFF

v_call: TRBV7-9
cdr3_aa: CASSQPRGTEAFF

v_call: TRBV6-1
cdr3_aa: CASSETGGETQYF

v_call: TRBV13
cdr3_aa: CASSRRQSQETQYF

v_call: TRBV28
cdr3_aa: CASSSPQGPNQPQHF

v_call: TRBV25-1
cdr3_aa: CASSGGGTGELFF

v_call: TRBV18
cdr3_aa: CASSPQVSGGTDTQYF

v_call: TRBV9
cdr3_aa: CASSVSPCDGYTF

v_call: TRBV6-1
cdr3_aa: CASSERVAGVGDTQYF

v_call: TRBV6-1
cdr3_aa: CASSPRTVNSPLHF

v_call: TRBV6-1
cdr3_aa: CASRGGGRSLGYTF

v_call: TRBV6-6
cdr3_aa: CASSYARQRDNSPLHF

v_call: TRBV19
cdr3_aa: CASRWGQGAYEQYF

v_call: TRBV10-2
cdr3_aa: CASSESGGSSTDTQYF

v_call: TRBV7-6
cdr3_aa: CASSLDEGSYEQYF

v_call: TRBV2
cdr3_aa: CASSRSYQETQYF

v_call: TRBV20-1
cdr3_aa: CSARGGGSSPLHF

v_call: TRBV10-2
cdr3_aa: CASTIASYGYTF

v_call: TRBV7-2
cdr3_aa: CASSKLAGWLMGTQYF

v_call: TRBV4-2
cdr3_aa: CASSQGGTSSADTQYF

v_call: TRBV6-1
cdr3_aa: CASSGEVGNSPLHF

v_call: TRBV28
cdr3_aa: CASSAGETHYF

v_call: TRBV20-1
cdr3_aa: CSALGTDEQYF

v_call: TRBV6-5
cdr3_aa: CASSYEYTNYGYTF

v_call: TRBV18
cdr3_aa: CASSASKGDEQYF

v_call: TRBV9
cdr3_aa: CASSGRSSGNTIYF

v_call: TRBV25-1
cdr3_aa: CASSPQTVGRNQPQHF

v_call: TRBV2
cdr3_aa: CASSELAGVQETQYF

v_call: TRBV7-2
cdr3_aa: CASSADILIEQFF

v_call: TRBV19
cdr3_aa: CASSMGTGAVLGEKLFF

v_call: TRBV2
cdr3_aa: CASTRSAGSYEQYF

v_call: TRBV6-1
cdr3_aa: CARTGGVNQPPHF

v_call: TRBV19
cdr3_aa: CASSMEGACTNQPQDF

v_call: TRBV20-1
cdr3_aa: CSARDLMAPGSKNIQYF

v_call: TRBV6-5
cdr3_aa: CASSYSIFLPVDSPLHF